These 17 T cell receptor beta chains share one sample of origin, sequenced in a study of blood T cell repertoires in COVID-19. Clones were sequenced by immunoSEQ multiplex PCR, and TCRdb holds only the in-frame ones, with some missing. The data hold 200,000 to 250,000 clones, with 80% to 85% observed a single time. The sample taken for sequencing was peripheral blood. The receptors stem from a woman of 80 years or more with COVID-19, enrolled during active disease.

This clone appeared a few times. V gene TRBV11-3 combines with J gene TRBJ1-1, with 9 bases fitting TRBD1. The V gene's germline CDR1 is SGHNT and CDR2 YENEEA. Unmatched junction bases numbered 14, after V lost 5 bases and J lost 4 bases. CDR3 size: 17 residues. For the CDR3, the DNA is TGTGCCAGCAGCCTATACCCGGAACAGGGGGCCTGCACTGAAGCTTTCTTT. It specifies CASSLYPEQGACTEAFF.

The gene calls are TRBV30 and TRBJ1-4; D not certain. V was clipped by 5 bases and J by 2 bases, with 9 bases between them. Looked up from germline, CDR1 is GTSNPN and CDR2 is SVGIG (reference sequence). This CDR3 region has 13 residues. As DNA, the CDR3 is TGTGCCTGGTCCCGGGATACTAATGAAAAACTGTTTTTT. As protein: CAWSRDTNEKLFF.

This clone was observed a handful of times. CDR3 DNA: TGTGCCAGCAGCCAAGATCTCCGGAACTATGGCTACACCTTC. Amino acids: CASSQDLRNYGYTF. This chain links TRBV14 with TRBJ1-2; D is ambiguous. Germline V lookup: CDR1 SGHDN, CDR2 FVKESK. The CDR3 has 14 residues. Trimming shortened V by 0 bases and J by 2 bases, and 7 bases separated the two germline ends.

Worth noting for this clone: A read error may produce the germline difference seen at one junction end. The genes are TRBV7-3 and TRBJ1-2, with D possibly TRBD1 on 5 matching bases. This CDR3 is built from 12 residues. Germline CDR1 is SGHTA and CDR2 is FQGTGA. The CDR3 coding sequence is TGTGCCAGCAGCTTAAGTAATGGGGCCCCCTTCTTC. This encodes CASSLSNGAPFF.

This clone has just a few counts. The chain has TRBV18 and TRBJ1-2; TRBD1 is a possible D gene (5 bases). Trimming took 6 bases from V and 5 from J, leaving 16 bases between them. Germline lookup yields CDR1 KGHSH and CDR2 LQKENI. The CDR3 covers 14 residues. The CDR3 coding sequence is TGTGCCAGCTCGATCACGACAGAATGGTATGGCTACACCTTC. Its translation is CASSITTEWYGYTF. Supplemented by reference TRBV18 and TRBJ1-2, the full variable domain reads NAGVMQNPRHLVRRRGQEARLRCSPMKGHSHVYWYRQLPEEGLKFMVYLQKENIIDESGMPKERFSAEFPKEGPSILRIQQVVRGDSAAYFCASSITTEWYGYTFGSGTRLTVV.

The chain employs TRBV6-2 or TRBV6-3 and TRBJ1-1; D is possibly TRBD1 (5 bases). The ends were cut back, 2 bases at V and 3 bases at J, with 13 bases in the middle. The CDR3 is 15 amino acids. Germline CDR1 and CDR2: MNHEY and SVGEGT. CDR3 DNA sequence: TGTGCCAGCAGTTACGCGGGGATGGGGGACACTGAAGCTTTCTTT. Protein product: CASSYAGMGDTEAFF.

The chain employs TRBV5-4 and TRBJ2-5; 7 nucleotides agree with TRBD2. Germline trimming cut 4 bases from V and 3 bases from J; bases unmatched to any gene: 15. In germline, CDR1 is SGHNT, CDR2 YYREEE (reference sequence). The CDR3 totals 17 residues. The DNA for the CDR3 is TGTGCCAGCAGCCATCCCCCCGGCGGGAGCGGGGAAGAGACCCAGTACTTC. It is translated as CASSHPPGGSGEETQYF.

The V and J genes are TRBV4-1 and TRBJ1-5; 8 bases match TRBD1. This CDR3 spans 16 amino acids. With 4 bases clipped from V and 2 bases from J, the junction kept 7 bases outside the gene matches. The germline CDR1 and CDR2 sequences are MGHRA and YSYEKL. CDR3 DNA: TGCGCCAGCAGCCCCTGGACAGGGTCCGGCAATCAGCCCCAGCATTTT. As protein: CASSPWTGSGNQPQHF.

J is TRBJ1-2 and V is TRBV29-1; 9 positions agree with TRBD1. V was clipped by 6 bases and J by 7 bases; unmatched bases: 6. The CDR3 extends over 12 amino acids. Germline assignment: CDR1 SQVTM and CDR2 ANQGSEA. CDR3 nucleotides: TGCAGCGTCTGGGACAGGGACCTTGGCTACACCTTC. Translated, it gives CSVWDRDLGYTF.

The V and J genes are TRBV7-2 and TRBJ1-3, with D uncertain. Trimming left V 5 bases short and J 0 bases short, with 20 bases between. The CDR3 spans 18 residues. Germline V gene lookup returns CDR1 SGHTA and CDR2 FQGNSA. The CDR3 nucleotides read TGTGCCAGCAGCCCCCCACCGGGAAGCTACCTCTCTGGAAACACCATATATTTT. Translation: CASSPPPGSYLSGNTIYF.

The chain has TRBV6-1 and TRBJ1-1; possibly TRBD1 for D (5 bases). The CDR3 length is 14 residues. Looked up from germline, CDR1 is MNHNS and CDR2 is SASEGT. V lost 1 base and J 8 bases, leaving 14 bases between the germline ends. The CDR3 DNA is TGTGCCAGCAGTGAAGTGGCTGGAGGGGCAGAAGCTTTCTTT. It codes for CASSEVAGGAEAFF.

This sequence joins TRBV5-1 and TRBJ1-3, with TRBD1 as a possible D gene (6 bases). The germline gives CDR1 SGHRS, CDR2 YFSETQ. This CDR3 has 13 amino acids. Trimming removed 4 bases at V and 6 bases at J, with 11 bases between. CDR3 in amino acids: CASSRGQSNTIYF. The CDR3 nucleotides read TGCGCCAGCAGCCGCGGACAGTCAAACACCATATATTTT.

The chain joins TRBV6-5 to TRBJ1-2; perhaps TRBD1 as D (6 bases). This CDR3 is 14 amino acids long. The ends were cut back, 8 bases at V and 6 bases at J, with 19 bases in the middle. Germline CDR1 MNHEY, CDR2 SVGAGI. CDR3 nucleotides: TGTGCCAGCGGCCCCCCCCGGGACATCAATGGCTACACCTTC. This codes for CASGPPRDINGYTF.

About this clone itself: This sample includes further DNA sequences coding for the same CDR3. This rearrangement joins TRBV12-3 or TRBV12-4 to TRBJ1-5; D is possibly TRBD1 (5 bases). V was trimmed by 4 bases and J by 7 bases, leaving 8 bases between them. CDR3 size: 12 residues. The CDR3, as DNA: TGTGCCAGCAGTTCGGGGGGGCAGCCCCAGCATTTT. It is translated as CASSSGGQPQHF.

This chain uses TRBV6-5 with TRBJ1-3; a possible D gene is TRBD1 (6 bases). Looked up from germline, CDR1 is MNHEY and CDR2 is SVGAGI. V was clipped by 2 bases and J by 4 bases, with 9 bases between them. The CDR3 covers 14 residues. CDR3 bases: TGTGCCAGCAGTTACCGGGGGGCAGGAAACACCATATATTTT. This translates into CASSYRGAGNTIYF.

This clone has a single count. The V call is TRBV3-1 (or the pseudogene TRBV3-2), the J call TRBJ2-4, with D maybe TRBD2 (6 bases). Trimming shortened V by 4 bases and J by 3 bases, and 10 bases separated the two germline ends. Germline V gives CDR1 LGHDT, CDR2 YNNKEL (reference sequence). CDR3 length equals 14 residues. The CDR3 loop reads CASSPGGGKNIQYF. CDR3 DNA: TGTGCCAGCAGCCCCGGGGGTGGCAAAAACATTCAGTACTTC.

This clone was recorded only once. The chain couples TRBV13 to TRBJ2-5; D is perhaps TRBD2 (6 bases). The CDR3 spans 15 residues. Trimming removed 4 bases at V and 2 bases at J, with 14 bases between. Germline V lookup: CDR1 PRHDT, CDR2 FYEKMQ (reference sequence). This chain's CDR3 is CASSYLGGTQETQYF. DNA of the CDR3: TGTGCCAGCAGCTACTTAGGAGGGACTCAAGAGACCCAGTACTTC.